This T cell receptor (beta chain) was documented in a study of response to subunit inactivated influenza vaccine. Whole-study results and caveats: The authors suggested that few new T cells are recruited per seasonal influenza vaccination.

TCRdb analysed the RT-PCR reads with MiXCR anew, one entry per CDR3 protein. This table holds roughly 520,000 distinct CDR3 sequences, less than 30% found once. In this sample, this clonotype turned up a few times. Its antigen remains unknown. Germline values: CDR1 SEHNR, CDR2 FQNEAQ (reference sequence). CDR3 length: 15 residues. With 3 bases removed from V and 8 bases from J, the gap between germline ends came to 16 bases. The sequencing here drew on CD4+ T cells sorted from PBMCs, taken about 5 days after vaccination. The source of this sequence is a man aged 50-60 years who received an inactivated influenza vaccine. This chain links TRBV7-9 with TRBJ1-4, with D possibly matching TRBD1 (6 bases). The CDR3 protein is CASSLMTGRGEKLFF. CDR3 DNA: TGTGCCAGCAGCTTGATGACAGGACGGGGCGAAAAACTGTTTTTT.